Listed below are T cell receptor beta chains from one sample, sequenced in a study of blood T cell repertoires in COVID-19. The table came from immunoSEQ multiplex PCR; TCRdb's copy has only in-frame clones and leaves some out. The data hold 250,000 to 300,000 clones, with around 86% observed a single time. Sequencing input: PBMCs or T cells enriched from blood (not recorded which). These receptors were obtained from a man aged 18 to 35 who had recovered from COVID-19. The CDR3 runs from the conserved cysteine through the conserved F or W. The order of the fields is clone size, V gene, D gene, J gene, CDR3 length, CDR3 protein, CDR3 DNA. D genes are given only for firm matches. The listing skips clone size in some rows; elsewhere it reads once, few, many or a size class.

clone size: -
V gene: TRBV28
D gene: -
J gene: TRBJ2-6
CDR3 length: 17
CDR3 protein: CASRPTGASSGANVLTF
CDR3 DNA: TGTGCCAGCAGGCCGACAGGAGCCTCCTCTGGGGCCAACGTCCTGACTTTC

clone size: -
V gene: TRBV6-5
D gene: TRBD1
J gene: TRBJ2-7
CDR3 length: 15
CDR3 protein: CASSFGTGRGYEQYF
CDR3 DNA: TGTGCCAGCAGTTTTGGGACAGGGAGGGGCTACGAGCAGTACTTC

clone size: -
V gene: TRBV5-1
D gene: -
J gene: TRBJ2-7
CDR3 length: 14
CDR3 protein: CASSLTGPPYEQYF
CDR3 DNA: TGCGCCAGCAGCTTGACAGGTCCTCCCTACGAGCAGTACTTC

clone size: -
V gene: TRBV7-2
D gene: TRBD1
J gene: TRBJ2-2
CDR3 length: 16
CDR3 protein: CASSGPGQGGTGELFF
CDR3 DNA: TGTGCCAGCAGCGGACCGGGACAGGGGGGCACCGGGGAGCTGTTTTTT

clone size: -
V gene: TRBV10-3
D gene: TRBD2
J gene: TRBJ2-7
CDR3 length: 14
CDR3 protein: CAISESGRPYEQYF
CDR3 DNA: TGTGCCATCAGTGAGAGCGGGAGACCCTACGAGCAGTACTTC

clone size: -
V gene: TRBV27
D gene: -
J gene: TRBJ1-4
CDR3 length: 16
CDR3 protein: CASSFLRGGENEKLFF
CDR3 DNA: TGTGCCAGCAGTTTTCTCCGAGGGGGGGAGAATGAAAAACTGTTTTTT

clone size: -
V gene: TRBV5-1
D gene: TRBD2
J gene: TRBJ2-5
CDR3 length: 14
CDR3 protein: CASSGGGWRETQYF
CDR3 DNA: TGCGCCAGCAGCGGCGGGGGGTGGCGAGAGACCCAGTACTTC

clone size: -
V gene: TRBV7-9
D gene: TRBD1
J gene: TRBJ1-1
CDR3 length: 14
CDR3 protein: CASSLVRQGLEAFF
CDR3 DNA: TGTGCCAGCAGCTTAGTAAGACAGGGCCTTGAAGCTTTCTTT

clone size: -
V gene: TRBV28
D gene: TRBD1
J gene: TRBJ1-2
CDR3 length: 13
CDR3 protein: CASRQDRGYGYTF
CDR3 DNA: TGTGCCAGCAGACAAGACAGGGGCTATGGCTACACCTTC

clone size: -
V gene: TRBV6-5
D gene: -
J gene: TRBJ1-6
CDR3 length: 15
CDR3 protein: CASSPWGGDNSPLHF
CDR3 DNA: TGTGCCAGCAGTCCCTGGGGCGGTGATAATTCACCCCTCCACTTT

clone size: -
V gene: TRBV7-8
D gene: -
J gene: TRBJ1-2
CDR3 length: 13
CDR3 protein: CASSDTTSDGYTF
CDR3 DNA: TGTGCCAGCAGCGACACAACCTCGGATGGCTACACCTTC

clone size: -
V gene: TRBV5-6
D gene: TRBD2
J gene: TRBJ2-3
CDR3 length: 15
CDR3 protein: CASSLVAGNTDTQYF
CDR3 DNA: TGTGCCAGCAGCTTGGTAGCGGGGAACACAGATACGCAGTATTTT

clone size: -
V gene: TRBV19
D gene: -
J gene: TRBJ2-7
CDR3 length: 13
CDR3 protein: CASTPGSSREQYF
CDR3 DNA: TGTGCCAGTACCCCGGGGTCCAGCCGCGAGCAGTACTTC

clone size: -
V gene: TRBV10-3
D gene: -
J gene: TRBJ1-5
CDR3 length: 17
CDR3 protein: CAISGRMEGGRDQPQHF
CDR3 DNA: TGTGCCATCAGTGGTCGGATGGAGGGAGGTAGGGATCAGCCCCAGCATTTT

clone size: -
V gene: TRBV7-2
D gene: TRBD1
J gene: TRBJ2-6
CDR3 length: 16
CDR3 protein: CASSLRQGAGANVLTF
CDR3 DNA: TGTGCCAGCAGCCTTCGACAGGGAGCTGGGGCCAACGTCCTAACTTTC

clone size: -
V gene: TRBV24-1
D gene: TRBD2
J gene: TRBJ2-1
CDR3 length: 16
CDR3 protein: CATSDFVSGTTSGQFF
CDR3 DNA: TGTGCCACCAGTGATTTCGTTTCCGGGACTACCTCAGGGCAGTTCTTC

clone size: -
V gene: TRBV3-1/TRBV3-2
D gene: TRBD1
J gene: TRBJ2-5
CDR3 length: 17
CDR3 protein: CASSPKGGGQGWETQYF
CDR3 DNA: TGTGCCAGCAGCCCCAAGGGGGGGGGACAGGGTTGGGAGACCCAGTACTTC

clone size: -
V gene: TRBV28
D gene: -
J gene: TRBJ1-5
CDR3 length: 14
CDR3 protein: CASRPTGFNQPQHF
CDR3 DNA: TGTGCCAGCAGACCAACAGGATTCAATCAGCCCCAGCATTTT

clone size: once
V gene: TRBV7-9
D gene: -
J gene: TRBJ2-2
CDR3 length: 14
CDR3 protein: CASSSAAGSGELFF
CDR3 DNA: TGTGCCAGCAGCTCCGCGGCAGGGTCCGGGGAGCTGTTTTTT

clone size: few
V gene: TRBV11-3
D gene: -
J gene: TRBJ2-7
CDR3 length: 15
CDR3 protein: CASSRSPGSSYEQYF
CDR3 DNA: TGTGCCAGCAGCCGTTCTCCGGGTAGCTCCTACGAGCAGTACTTC

clone size: -
V gene: TRBV5-8
D gene: TRBD2
J gene: TRBJ2-3
CDR3 length: 14
CDR3 protein: CASSLGLAGDTQYF
CDR3 DNA: TGTGCCAGCAGCTTGGGACTAGCGGGAGATACGCAGTATTTT

clone size: -
V gene: TRBV7-9
D gene: TRBD1
J gene: TRBJ2-5
CDR3 length: 19
CDR3 protein: CASSRGTGGPPVPQETQYF
CDR3 DNA: TGTGCCAGCAGCCGCGGTACAGGGGGCCCCCCAGTTCCCCAAGAGACCCAGTACTTC

clone size: -
V gene: TRBV9
D gene: -
J gene: TRBJ2-1
CDR3 length: 14
CDR3 protein: CASTSGLTYNEQFF
CDR3 DNA: TGTGCCAGCACCTCGGGACTTACCTACAATGAGCAGTTCTTC

clone size: -
V gene: TRBV5-1
D gene: TRBD1
J gene: TRBJ1-2
CDR3 length: 12
CDR3 protein: CASSLDRGRYTF
CDR3 DNA: TGCGCCAGCAGCTTGGACAGGGGACGCTACACCTTC

clone size: -
V gene: TRBV19
D gene: TRBD1
J gene: TRBJ2-7
CDR3 length: 15
CDR3 protein: CASSKGQGSSYEQYF
CDR3 DNA: TGTGCCAGTAGTAAAGGACAGGGGAGCTCCTACGAGCAGTACTTC

clone size: few
V gene: TRBV6-2/TRBV6-3
D gene: TRBD2
J gene: TRBJ2-3
CDR3 length: 17
CDR3 protein: CASSPYRTSGSTDTQYF
CDR3 DNA: TGTGCCAGCAGTCCCTATAGGACTAGCGGGAGCACAGATACGCAGTATTTT

clone size: -
V gene: TRBV5-1
D gene: -
J gene: TRBJ1-4
CDR3 length: 14
CDR3 protein: CASSKDRIEEKLFF
CDR3 DNA: TGCGCCAGCAGCAAGGACAGAATCGAGGAAAAACTGTTTTTT

clone size: -
V gene: TRBV5-1
D gene: -
J gene: TRBJ2-7
CDR3 length: 15
CDR3 protein: CASNFELPGTDEQYF
CDR3 DNA: TGCGCCAGCAACTTCGAACTTCCGGGAACCGACGAGCAGTACTTC

clone size: -
V gene: TRBV15
D gene: TRBD1
J gene: TRBJ1-2
CDR3 length: 20
CDR3 protein: CATSRDWGLETGGPGYGYTF
CDR3 DNA: TGTGCCACCAGCAGAGATTGGGGTCTTGAGACAGGGGGCCCCGGCTATGGCTACACCTTC

clone size: -
V gene: TRBV2
D gene: TRBD2
J gene: TRBJ2-1
CDR3 length: 13
CDR3 protein: CASQAGARNEQFF
CDR3 DNA: TGTGCCAGCCAGGCGGGAGCTCGTAATGAGCAGTTCTTC

clone size: -
V gene: TRBV28
D gene: TRBD2
J gene: TRBJ2-1
CDR3 length: 15
CDR3 protein: CASSVTSGGYNEQFF
CDR3 DNA: TGTGCCAGCAGCGTGACTAGCGGGGGTTACAATGAGCAGTTCTTC

clone size: -
V gene: TRBV7-8
D gene: TRBD1
J gene: TRBJ2-7
CDR3 length: 15
CDR3 protein: CASSLRAGGADEQYF
CDR3 DNA: TGTGCCAGCAGCTTACGGGCAGGGGGCGCGGACGAGCAGTACTTC

clone size: -
V gene: TRBV27
D gene: -
J gene: TRBJ2-7
CDR3 length: 15
CDR3 protein: CASSYRSGNTYEQYF
CDR3 DNA: TGTGCCAGCAGTTACCGGTCGGGGAACACCTACGAGCAGTACTTC

clone size: -
V gene: TRBV14
D gene: -
J gene: TRBJ1-3
CDR3 length: 14
CDR3 protein: CASSQIEKGNTIYF
CDR3 DNA: TGTGCCAGCAGCCAAATCGAGAAGGGAAACACCATATATTTT

clone size: -
V gene: TRBV7-9
D gene: -
J gene: TRBJ1-5
CDR3 length: 15
CDR3 protein: CASSLGEASNQPQHF
CDR3 DNA: TGTGCCAGCAGCTTAGGGGAGGCGAGCAATCAGCCCCAGCATTTT

clone size: -
V gene: TRBV5-6
D gene: -
J gene: TRBJ2-2
CDR3 length: 15
CDR3 protein: CASSFFSSHTGELFF
CDR3 DNA: TGTGCCAGCAGCTTTTTCTCCAGTCACACCGGGGAGCTGTTTTTT

clone size: -
V gene: TRBV24-1
D gene: TRBD1
J gene: TRBJ2-3
CDR3 length: 15
CDR3 protein: CATSDQDRGTDTQYF
CDR3 DNA: TGTGCCACCAGTGATCAGGACAGGGGCACAGATACGCAGTATTTT

clone size: -
V gene: TRBV4-1
D gene: -
J gene: TRBJ1-2
CDR3 length: 14
CDR3 protein: CASSPLTGSYGYTF
CDR3 DNA: TGCGCCAGCAGCCCACTGACAGGTTCCTATGGCTACACCTTC

clone size: -
V gene: TRBV19
D gene: -
J gene: TRBJ1-1
CDR3 length: 12
CDR3 protein: CASSSMNTEAFF
CDR3 DNA: TGTGCCAGTAGTTCAATGAACACTGAAGCTTTCTTT

clone size: -
V gene: TRBV11-2
D gene: TRBD1
J gene: TRBJ2-1
CDR3 length: 17
CDR3 protein: CASSLALSASRGREQFF
CDR3 DNA: TGTGCCAGCAGCTTAGCGTTGTCGGCTAGCAGGGGGCGGGAGCAGTTCTTC